This T cell receptor beta chain was captured in a study of T cells in Graves' hyperthyroidism and ophthalmopathy. An absence of ophthalmopathy progression within 18 months meant stable Graves' hyperthyroidism. Amplification targeted TCR beta CDR3 regions from RNA transcripts. An initial round of RT-PCR targeting the TCR CDR3 relied on the HTBI primer set. Each CDR3 protein is one row after TCRdb ran MiXCR on the multiplex PCR reads. The sample consists of roughly 200,000 distinct CDR3 sequences, around 20% of them appearing once. The V and J ends lost 4 bases and 8 bases, in that order; junction bases with no gene match: 8. This CDR3 has 13 residues. Germline CDR1 and CDR2: LGHDT and YNNKEL (reference sequence).

The sequence was obtained from a middle-aged man with Graves' hyperthyroidism. The sample taken for sequencing was blood. The chain has TRBV3-1 and TRBJ2-7, with 7 bases identical to TRBD2. CDR3 amino acids: CASSLGEGLKQYF. The DNA for the CDR3 is TGTGCCAGCAGCCTTGGGGAGGGCCTAAAGCAGTACTTC.